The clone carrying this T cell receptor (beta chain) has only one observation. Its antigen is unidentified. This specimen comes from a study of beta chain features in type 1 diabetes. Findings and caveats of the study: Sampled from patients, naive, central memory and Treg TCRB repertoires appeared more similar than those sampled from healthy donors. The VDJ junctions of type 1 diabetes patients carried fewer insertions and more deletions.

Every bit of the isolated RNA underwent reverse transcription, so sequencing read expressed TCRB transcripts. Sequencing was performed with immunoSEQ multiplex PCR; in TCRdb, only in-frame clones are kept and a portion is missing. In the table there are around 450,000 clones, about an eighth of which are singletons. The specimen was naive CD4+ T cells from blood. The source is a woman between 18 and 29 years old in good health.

CDR3 region: CASGLGQGSTYNEQFF. CDR3 in DNA: TGTGCTAGTGGTTTGGGACAGGGGTCAACCTACAATGAGCAGTTCTTC. This chain connects TRBV12-5 to TRBJ2-1, with 8 bases fitting TRBD1. The J segment lost 2 bases and the V segment lost 1 base, leaving 4 bases of the junction unmatched. This CDR3 is built from 16 residues. Germline loops: CDR1 LGHNT, CDR2 FRNRAP.